These T cell receptor beta chains were read from a single sample in a study of blood T cells in healthy people across ages. TCRdb re-analysed the 5' RACE reads in MiXCR, keeping a single row per CDR3 protein. Among fewer than 600,000 distinct CDR3 sequences listed, roughly a quarter were seen once. The sample also formed part of further work on T cells of mothers and their children.

Sequencing used blood. All receptors come from a boy aged 2 to 9 in good health. Each CDR3 is given with its conserved first and last residue. Each record gives: D gene, V gene, clone size, CDR3 length, J gene, CDR3 DNA, CDR3 protein. The D gene is left open where the match is weak. Size is omitted from some rows. Given values are once, few, many or a class for expanded clones.

>TRBD2|TRBV12-3/TRBV12-4|-|15|TRBJ2-3
TGTGCCAGCAGGGACCAGCGGGGGCTGATAGATACGCAGTACTTT
CASRDQRGLIDTQYF
>TRBD1|TRBV6-6|-|14|TRBJ1-5
TGTGCCAGCAGTACAGGACAGGGCGGTCAGCCCCAGCATTTT
CASSTGQGGQPQHF
>-|TRBV14|many|16|TRBJ2-7
TGTGCCAGCAGCCAACTTTTCGGAAAGGGGAGAGGCGAGCAGTACTTC
CASSQLFGKGRGEQYF
>TRBD1|TRBV5-1|few|18|TRBJ2-5
TGCGCCAGCAGCTGGCCAGGGACAGGGGCCAAAGCTAAGGAGACCCAGTACTTC
CASSWPGTGAKAKETQYF
>-|TRBV10-3|-|12|TRBJ2-5
TGTGCCATCAGTGAGCCGAGGGAGACCCAGTACTTC
CAISEPRETQYF
>-|TRBV13|-|14|TRBJ1-2
TGTGCCAGCAGCGCTAGGACCGCTAACTATGGCTACACCTTC
CASSARTANYGYTF
>-|TRBV29-1|-|11|TRBJ2-7
TGCAGCGTTGATACAGGCTACGAGCGGTACTTC
CSVDTGYERYF
>-|TRBV5-1|many|13|TRBJ1-2
TGCGCCAGCAGCTTGGAGGGGGACTATGGCTACACCTTC
CASSLEGDYGYTF
>-|TRBV5-1|once|17|TRBJ1-4
TGCGCCAGCAGCTACGCTTTCGACACAACAACTAATGAAAAACTGTTTTTT
CASSYAFDTTTNEKLFF
>-|TRBV7-9|-|15|TRBJ2-7
TGTGCCAGCAGCTTAGACGGGGAAAACTCCTACGAGCAGTACTTC
CASSLDGENSYEQYF
>TRBD1|TRBV7-6|few|15|TRBJ2-5
TGTGCCAGCAGCTTAGAGGGCAGGGGGCGGGAGACCCAGTACTTC
CASSLEGRGRETQYF
>-|TRBV3-1|few|14|TRBJ2-7
TGTGCCAGCAGCCATACAGCAGACCACTACGAGCAGTACTTC
CASSHTADHYEQYF
>TRBD2|TRBV7-2|few|15|TRBJ2-5
TGTGCCAGCAGCTTTCCGGCGGGGGGGCAAGAGACCCAGTACTTC
CASSFPAGGQETQYF
>TRBD2|TRBV4-1|-|15|TRBJ2-3
TGCGCCAGCAGCCAAGTCGGACTAGCCACAGATACACAGTATTTT
CASSQVGLATDTQYF
>-|TRBV29-1|-|13|TRBJ1-2
TGCAGCGTTGAAGACAGGGATGGTTATGGCTACACCTTC
CSVEDRDGYGYTF
>-|TRBV20-1|few|14|TRBJ2-7
TGCAGTGCTATTTCAGGCTTGAGCTCCTACGAGCAGTACTTC
CSAISGLSSYEQYF
>-|TRBV27|few|15|TRBJ1-2
TGTGCCAGCAGTTTATCGAGGGGGGGCAACTATGGCTACACCTTC
CASSLSRGGNYGYTF
>-|TRBV11-1|-|15|TRBJ2-1
TGTGCCAGCAGCTCCGTCTCGGACAGTTACAATGAGCAGTTCTTC
CASSSVSDSYNEQFF
>TRBD2|TRBV5-5|few|18|TRBJ2-7
TGTGCCAGCAGTCCCCCCACTACTAGCGGGAGTGAAGGATACGAGCAGTACTTC
CASSPPTTSGSEGYEQYF
>-|TRBV7-8|-|19|TRBJ2-4
TGTGCCAGCAGCTTAATCGCTAGCGGACAGCGAAGAGCCAAAAACATTCAGTACTTC
CASSLIASGQRRAKNIQYF
>-|TRBV10-3|many|14|TRBJ2-2
TGTGCCATTCGGCGGGACTCCCCTGGCGGGGAGCTGTTTTTT
CAIRRDSPGGELFF
>-|TRBV12-3/TRBV12-4|-|12|TRBJ2-4
-
CASKGTPSVQYF
>-|TRBV6-5|-|15|TRBJ1-5
TGTGCCAGCAGTTACTCGATACGGGGCAATCAGCCCCAGCATTTT
CASSYSIRGNQPQHF
>-|TRBV3-1|-|12|TRBJ2-7
TGTGCCAGCGAAGACTGGACCTACGAGCAGTACTTC
CASEDWTYEQYF